A single sample gave rise to the 5 T cell receptor beta chains below, sequenced in a study of identical twins. TCRdb analysed the 5' RACE reads with MiXCR anew, one entry per CDR3 protein. The table lists about 530,000 distinct CDR3 sequences, roughly 15% of them singletons. The sample was also linked to a second study, of yellow fever vaccine responses in identical twins.

Sample: CD4+ T cells sorted from blood. The receptors come from a woman under 30 in good health.

The rearrangement joins TRBV6-5 to TRBJ2-2; D is possibly TRBD1 (5 bases). Trimming left V 4 bases short and J 0 bases short, with 18 bases between. Germline CDR1 reads MNHEY; CDR2 reads SVGAGI. The length of the CDR3 is 18 residues. The CDR3 DNA reads TGTGCCAGCAGTTTCCCATTAACAAGGGGCGCGAACACCGGGGAGCTGTTTTTT. Amino acids: CASSFPLTRGANTGELFF.

This sequence joins TRBV7-2 and TRBJ2-3, with 9 bases fitting TRBD2. Germline V gene lookup returns CDR1 SGHTA and CDR2 FQGNSA. This CDR3 is 13 amino acids long. Trimming removed 6 bases from V and 4 bases from J; junction bases left unmatched: 2. The CDR3 nucleotides read TGTGCCAGCAGGCTAGCGGGATCAGATACGCAGTATTTT. Amino acids: CASRLAGSDTQYF.

This clonotype was detected ten times or more. The V call is TRBV5-1, the J call TRBJ2-3; the D gene is possibly TRBD2 (5 bases). V shed 5 bases and J shed 2 bases, with 18 bases lying between them. Germline V gene data show CDR1 as SGHRS and CDR2 as YFSETQ. There are 16 residues in the CDR3. The CDR3 nucleotides read TGCGCCAGCAGAACGGGCCTCGGGGAGATCACAGATACGCAGTATTTT. Amino acids: CASRTGLGEITDTQYF.

The CDR3 DNA reads TGTGCCAGCAGCCTCCCTAGCTCCCGGGAGAAAGAGACCCAGTACTTC. It codes for CASSLPSSREKETQYF. The chain couples TRBV7-8 to TRBJ2-5, with D tentatively TRBD2 (6 bases). The CDR3 is 16 residues long. The V end was cut by 5 bases, the J end by 3 bases, with 19 bases between. Germline V lookup: CDR1 SGHVS, CDR2 FQNEAQ.

V usage is TRBV7-3 and J usage is TRBJ2-1, with a tentative D call TRBD1 (5 bases). The CDR3 has 14 amino acids. V gave up 0 bases and J gave up 5 bases, with 8 bases separating them. Germline lookup yields CDR1 SGHTA and CDR2 FQGTGA. In DNA form, the CDR3 reads TGTGCCAGCAGCTTAACGCAGGGAAACAATGAGCAGTTCTTC. This codes for CASSLTQGNNEQFF.